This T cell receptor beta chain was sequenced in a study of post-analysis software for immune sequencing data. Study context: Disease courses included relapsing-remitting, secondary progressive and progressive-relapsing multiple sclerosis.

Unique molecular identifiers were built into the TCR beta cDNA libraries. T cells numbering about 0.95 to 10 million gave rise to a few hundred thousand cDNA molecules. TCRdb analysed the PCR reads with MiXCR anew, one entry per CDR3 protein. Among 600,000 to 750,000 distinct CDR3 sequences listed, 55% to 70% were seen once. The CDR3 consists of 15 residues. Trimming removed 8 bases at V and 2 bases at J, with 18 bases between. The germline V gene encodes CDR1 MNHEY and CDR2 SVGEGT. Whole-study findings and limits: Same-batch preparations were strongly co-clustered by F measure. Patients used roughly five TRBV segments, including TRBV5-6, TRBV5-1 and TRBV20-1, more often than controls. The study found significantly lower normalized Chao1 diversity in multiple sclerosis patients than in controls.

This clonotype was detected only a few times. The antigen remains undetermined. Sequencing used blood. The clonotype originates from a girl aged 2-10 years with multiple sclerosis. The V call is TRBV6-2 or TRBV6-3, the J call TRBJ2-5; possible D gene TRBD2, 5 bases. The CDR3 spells CASAQLDTTQETQYF. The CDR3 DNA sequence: TGTGCCAGCGCTCAACTAGACACAACGCAAGAGACCCAGTACTTC.